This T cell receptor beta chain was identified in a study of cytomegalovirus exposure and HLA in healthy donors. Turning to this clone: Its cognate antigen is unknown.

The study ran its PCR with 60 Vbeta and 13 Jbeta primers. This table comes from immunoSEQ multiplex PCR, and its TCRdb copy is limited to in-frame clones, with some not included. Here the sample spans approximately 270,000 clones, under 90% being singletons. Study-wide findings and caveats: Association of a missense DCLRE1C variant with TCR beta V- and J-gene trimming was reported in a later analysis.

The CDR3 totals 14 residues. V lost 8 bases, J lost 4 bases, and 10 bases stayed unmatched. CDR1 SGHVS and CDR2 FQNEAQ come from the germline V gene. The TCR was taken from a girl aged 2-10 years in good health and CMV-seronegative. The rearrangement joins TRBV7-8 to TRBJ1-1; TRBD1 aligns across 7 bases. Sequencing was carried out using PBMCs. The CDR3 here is CASGPLDRATEAFF. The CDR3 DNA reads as TGTGCCAGCGGCCCTCTCGACAGGGCCACTGAAGCTTTCTTT.